One sample yielded the 27 T cell receptor beta chains listed below, sequenced in a study of T cell responses to AZD1222 COVID-19 vaccine. TCRdb's copy holds only in-frame clones and misses some; the assay was immunoSEQ multiplex PCR. The data hold hundreds of thousands of clones, with about 93% observed a single time. The sample in question was peripheral blood, obtained on day 0 of MenACWY control vaccination. The receptors originated from an adult in good health.

The J gene is TRBJ1-1, the V gene TRBV27; D gene unclear. The V gene's germline CDR1 is MNHEY and CDR2 SMNVEV (reference sequence). This CDR3 comprises 12 residues. Trimming shortened V by 4 bases and J by 4 bases, and 7 bases separated the two germline ends. The CDR3 DNA reads as TGTGCCAGCAGTTCCGTGGGCACTGAAGCTTTCTTT. Translating gives CASSSVGTEAFF.

The J gene is TRBJ2-1, the V gene TRBV29-1; 11 nucleotides match TRBD2. Germline V lookup: CDR1 SQVTM, CDR2 ANQGSEA. The V segment lost 6 bases and the J segment 4 bases; nucleotides outside the gene matches: 11. The CDR3 is 16 amino acids. The DNA for the CDR3 is TGCAGCGTCAAGGCCCCTAGCGGGGGGAATTACAATGAGCAGTTCTTC. This translates into CSVKAPSGGNYNEQFF.

This chain joins TRBV6-6 and TRBJ2-7; D gene unclear. In germline, CDR1 is MNHNY, CDR2 SVGAGI (reference sequence). V was pared by 0 bases and J by 3 bases, with 9 bases between. CDR3 size: 14 residues. The CDR3 DNA is TGTGCCAGCAGTTACTCGAGTCAGAACTACGAGCAGTACTTC. Its protein is CASSYSSQNYEQYF.

The rearrangement joins TRBV27 to TRBJ2-4, with TRBD2 as a possible D gene (5 bases). The CDR3 consists of 15 residues. The germline V gene encodes CDR1 MNHEY and CDR2 SMNVEV (reference sequence). The germline V and J ends were trimmed by 4 bases and 9 bases, with 19 bases remaining between them. CDR3 sequence reads: CASSSWGARVSIQYF. CDR3 nucleotide sequence: TGTGCCAGCAGTTCCTGGGGAGCGAGGGTTAGCATTCAGTACTTC.

The rearrangement links TRBV5-4 to TRBJ1-3, with TRBD1 as a possible D gene (5 bases). Trimming pared 4 bases from V and 2 bases from J, leaving 16 bases between. This CDR3 comprises 16 residues. Germline V gives CDR1 SGHNT, CDR2 YYREEE (reference sequence). In DNA form, the CDR3 reads TGTGCCAGCAGCCCGGGGGGGGGAGTCCCTGGAAACACCATATATTTT. Translation: CASSPGGGVPGNTIYF.

The rearrangement uses TRBV7-2 and TRBJ2-2; possibly TRBD1 for D (6 bases). The V end was cut by 0 bases, the J end by 6 bases, with 11 bases between. Germline V gives CDR1 SGHTA, CDR2 FQGNSA. The CDR3 loop spans 15 amino acids. The CDR3 DNA follows: TGTGCCAGCAGCTTAGCGGTCAGGGGATCCGGGGAGCTGTTTTTT. Translation: CASSLAVRGSGELFF.

V is TRBV4-3 and J is TRBJ1-1, with TRBD1 identical over 7 bases. This CDR3 is 16 amino acids long. Germline assignment: CDR1 LGHNA and CDR2 YSLEER. V shed 1 base and J 0 bases; nucleotides not matched to a gene: 5. CDR3 residues: CASSQATGALNTEAFF. CDR3 DNA sequence: TGCGCCAGCAGCCAAGCAACAGGGGCTTTGAACACTGAAGCTTTCTTT.

This clone has just one count. The V gene is TRBV7-2, the J gene TRBJ2-7; a possible D gene is TRBD1 (5 bases). The CDR3 has 14 residues. CDR1 and CDR2 (germline): SGHTA, FQGNSA. Between the trimmed V and J ends, which lost 4 bases and 5 bases, there was a span of 15 bases. CDR3 in amino acids: CASSSGHYTDEQYF. The DNA for the CDR3 is TGTGCCAGCAGCTCCGGACACTATACCGACGAGCAGTACTTC. The entire variable domain, with the rest obtained from reference TRBV7-2 and TRBJ2-7, is as follows: GAGVSQSPSNKVTEKGKDVELRCDPISGHTALYWYRQSLGQGLEFLIYFQGNSAPDKSGLPSDRFSAERTGGSVSTLTIQRTQQEDSAVYLCASSSGHYTDEQYFGPGTRLTVT.

The rearrangement links TRBV6-5 to TRBJ1-5, with TRBD1 identical over 12 bases. V lost 5 bases to trimming and J lost 6 bases; unmatched junction nucleotides: 5. In germline, CDR1 is MNHEY, CDR2 SVGAGI. The CDR3 sequence is 15 residues long. The CDR3 sequence is CASSIGTGGSQPQHF. The CDR3 DNA sequence: TGTGCCAGCAGTATCGGGACAGGGGGCAGTCAGCCCCAGCATTTT.

V is TRBV5-6 and J is TRBJ1-2; TRBD1 aligns across 7 bases. The CDR3 runs 16 residues. Germline V gene data show CDR1 as SGHDT and CDR2 as YYEEEE. V lost 4 bases to trimming and J lost 4 bases; unmatched junction nucleotides: 13. Here the CDR3 DNA reads TGTGCCAGCAGCCACACAGGGGTATTTTTGGTCTATGGCTACACCTTC. Translated, it gives CASSHTGVFLVYGYTF. Filled out from reference TRBV5-6 and TRBJ1-2, the complete variable domain reads DAGVTQSPTHLIKTRGQQVTLRCSPKSGHDTVSWYQQALGQGPQFIFQYYEEEERQRGNFPDRFSGHQFPNYSSELNVNALLLGDSALYLCASSHTGVFLVYGYTFGSGTRLTVV.

The genes are TRBV2 and TRBJ1-2; D is unclear. The CDR3 covers 13 residues. Trimming pared 9 bases from V and 10 bases from J, leaving 21 bases between. Germline CDR1 and CDR2: SNHLY and FYNNEI. The CDR3 DNA follows: TGTGCCAGAGCTCCGGCCGGGCCTGGGGACTACACCTTC. Encoded protein: CARAPAGPGDYTF.

The chain has TRBV6-5 and TRBJ2-7; D ambiguous. The germline gives CDR1 MNHEY, CDR2 SVGAGI. V shed 2 bases and J shed 3 bases, with 11 bases lying between them. This CDR3 has 14 residues. CDR3 amino acids: CASSYLGPNYEQYF. The CDR3 coding sequence is TGTGCCAGCAGTTACCTCGGGCCCAACTACGAGCAGTACTTC.

The V call is TRBV12-3 or TRBV12-4, the J call TRBJ2-1; D call uncertain. V was trimmed by 1 base and J by 6 bases, leaving 1 base between them. The CDR3 contains 11 residues. In DNA, the CDR3 is TGTGCCAGCAGTTTAGTCAATGAGCAGTTCTTC. The encoded protein is CASSLVNEQFF.

The chain carries TRBV19 and TRBJ2-1, with TRBD1 matching over 8 bases. The CDR3 totals 14 residues. In germline, CDR1 is LNHDA, CDR2 SQIVND (reference sequence). J lost 6 bases, V lost 5 bases, and 6 bases had no gene match. Here the CDR3 DNA reads TGTGCCAGTAGTGAACAGACAGGGGTCAATGAGCAGTTCTTC. Its protein product is CASSEQTGVNEQFF.

About this clone: Other nucleotide sequences in the sample specify the same CDR3. The chain joins TRBV12-3 or TRBV12-4 to TRBJ1-2, with 9 nucleotides matching TRBD1. With V trimmed by 6 bases and J by 8 bases, 7 bases remained unmatched. This CDR3 comprises 13 residues. The DNA for the CDR3 is TGTGCCAGCAGCTCCGGGACAGGGAGAGGCTACACCTTC. Residues: CASSSGTGRGYTF.

This sequence joins TRBV11-2 and TRBJ1-2; TRBD1 might be the D (6 bases). The CDR3 covers 14 residues. The V and J ends lost 6 bases and 4 bases respectively, with 15 bases between them. Germline assignment: CDR1 SGHAT and CDR2 FQNNGV. DNA of the CDR3: TGTGCCAGCAGGGAGGTCAGGGGCAGCTATGGCTACACCTTC. Its protein is CASREVRGSYGYTF. The whole variable domain, filled in from reference TRBV11-2 and TRBJ1-2, reads EAGVAQSPRYKIIEKRQSVAFWCNPISGHATLYWYQQILGQGPKLLIQFQNNGVVDDSQLPKDRFSAERLKGVDSTLKIQPAKLEDSAVYLCASREVRGSYGYTFGSGTRLTVV.

This chain connects TRBV27 to TRBJ2-3; the D is unclear. CDR1 is MNHEY and CDR2 is SMNVEV in the germline V gene (reference sequence). Trimming took 4 bases from V and 2 from J, leaving 7 bases between them. The CDR3 has 13 amino acids. CDR3 region: CASSSAYTDTQYF. DNA for the CDR3: TGTGCCAGCAGTTCAGCCTACACAGATACGCAGTATTTT.

The chain combines TRBV6-5 with TRBJ2-7; weak D call: TRBD1 (6 bases). The ends were cut back, 8 bases at V and 4 bases at J, with 15 bases in the middle. The germline V gene has CDR1 MNHEY and CDR2 SVGAGI. This CDR3 is built from 13 residues. As DNA, the CDR3 is TGTGCCAGCCGATCAGGGGATGGGTACGAGCAGTACTTC. It encodes CASRSGDGYEQYF.

The rearrangement links TRBV5-1 to TRBJ1-1; D may be TRBD1 (5 bases). With 4 bases removed from V and 1 base from J, the gap between germline ends came to 14 bases. Germline assignment: CDR1 SGHRS and CDR2 YFSETQ. The CDR3 runs to 15 residues. The CDR3 coding sequence is TGCGCCAGCAGCGCGGGGGGGACGGCGAACACTGAAGCTTTCTTT. This sequence encodes CASSAGGTANTEAFF. The complete variable domain, with remaining parts taken from reference TRBV5-1 and TRBJ1-1, reads KAGVTQTPRYLIKTRGQQVTLSCSPISGHRSVSWYQQTPGQGLQFLFEYFSETQRNKGNFPGRFSGRQFSNSRSEMNVSTLELGDSALYLCASSAGGTANTEAFFGQGTRLTVV.

This clone was picked up a small number of times. The chain couples TRBV19 to TRBJ2-7; D perhaps matches TRBD1 (5 bases). Germline CDR1 LNHDA, CDR2 SQIVND (reference sequence). The CDR3 is made up of 14 amino acids. The V gene lost 3 bases and the J gene lost 0 bases, with 9 bases spanning the gap. In DNA form, the CDR3 reads TGTGCCAGTAGTATGGGGCCAAGCTCCTACGAGCAGTACTTC. Translation gives CASSMGPSSYEQYF.

The rearrangement uses TRBV6-5 and TRBJ1-1; 9 positions agree with TRBD1. The CDR3 totals 13 residues. Losses at the gene ends were 6 bases for V and 4 bases for J; bases not matched to a gene: 3. Looked up from germline, CDR1 is MNHEY and CDR2 is SVGAGI. The CDR3 sequence: CASRQGAGTEAFF. The CDR3 DNA follows: TGTGCCAGCAGACAGGGGGCAGGCACTGAAGCTTTCTTT.

The V and J genes are TRBV3-1 (or the pseudogene TRBV3-2) and TRBJ2-5, with 8 nucleotides matching TRBD2. With 4 bases clipped from V and 2 bases from J, the junction kept 9 bases outside the gene matches. The CDR3 is 16 amino acids. CDR1 and CDR2 from the germline V gene are LGHDT and YNNKEL (reference sequence). The CDR3 DNA is TGTGCCAGCAGCCCCGGGGGGGCGGGGCTTCAAGAGACCCAGTACTTC. Protein: CASSPGGAGLQETQYF.

CDR3 sequence reads: CASSLGQGTPTDTQYF. CDR3 bases: TGTGCCAGCAGCCTCGGACAGGGAACCCCCACAGATACGCAGTATTTT. V is TRBV11-3 and J is TRBJ2-3, with 8 nucleotides matching TRBD1. Germline V gene lookup returns CDR1 SGHNT and CDR2 YENEEA. The ends lost 5 bases at V and 2 bases at J; junction bases unmatched: 9. This CDR3 is 16 amino acids long.

The CDR3 protein is CASSSRDREAYEQYF. DNA for the CDR3: TGTGCCAGCAGTTCCCGGGACAGGGAGGCCTACGAGCAGTACTTC. This chain links TRBV7-8 with TRBJ2-7, with 9 bases that match TRBD1. The trim removed 6 bases at V and 2 bases at J, leaving 8 bases unmatched. The CDR3 loop spans 15 amino acids. Germline CDR1 is SGHVS and CDR2 is FQNEAQ.

This clone is a singleton in its sample. The V and J genes are TRBV11-2 and TRBJ1-6; possibly TRBD1 for D (5 bases). V was trimmed by 2 bases and J by 10 bases, leaving 15 bases between them. The CDR3 contains 15 residues. Germline CDR1 and CDR2: SGHAT and FQNNGV. The CDR3 sequence is CASSLNKGDGSPLHF. The DNA for the CDR3 is TGTGCCAGCAGCTTAAACAAAGGGGACGGCTCACCCCTCCACTTT.

The chain employs TRBV5-4 and TRBJ1-1; perhaps TRBD1 as D (5 bases). The CDR3 has 12 residues. Germline V gene data show CDR1 as SGHNT and CDR2 as YYREEE (reference sequence). The V gene lost 4 bases and the J gene lost 7 bases, with 11 bases spanning the gap. The DNA for the CDR3 is TGTGCCAGCAGCCCGGACACCGGTGAAGCTTTCTTT. It codes for CASSPDTGEAFF. The variable domain in full, completed from reference TRBV5-4 and TRBJ1-1, reads ETGVTQSPTHLIKTRGQQVTLRCSSQSGHNTVSWYQQALGQGPQFIFQYYREEENGRGNFPPRFSGLQFPNYSSELNVNALELDDSALYLCASSPDTGEAFFGQGTRLTVV.

The chain couples TRBV5-1 to TRBJ1-6; TRBD1 is a possible D gene (6 bases). CDR1 SGHRS and CDR2 YFSETQ come from the germline V gene. V was clipped by 4 bases and J by 10 bases, with 15 bases between them. The CDR3 runs to 14 residues. CDR3 sequence reads: CASSPQGSGSPLHF. In DNA form, the CDR3 reads TGCGCCAGCAGCCCACAGGGAAGCGGCTCACCCCTCCACTTT.